This T cell receptor beta chain was obtained from a study of OX40 agonist ivuxolimab in advanced cancers. TCRdb's table, derived via immunoSEQ multiplex PCR, lists solely in-frame clones and lacks some. The sample has approximately 82,000 clones, around 85% seen once; the top ten hold around 2.4%. The sample consisted of CD4+ or CD8+ T cells sorted from blood, taken in a trial of the OX40 agonist ivuxolimab. The sequence came from an adult with an advanced solid tumor such as melanoma, head and neck, liver or kidney cancer.

CDR3 region: CASSLALEGEQYF. In nucleotides, the CDR3 is TGCGCCAGCAGCTTGGCCCTGGAGGGGGAGCAGTACTTC. This chain connects TRBV5-1 to TRBJ2-7, with D possibly TRBD2 on 6 matching bases. The germline gives CDR1 SGHRS, CDR2 YFSETQ. V was pared by 0 bases and J by 7 bases, with 11 bases between. There are 13 residues in the CDR3.